This passage covers 15 T cell receptor beta chains from one sample sequenced in a study of Graves' ophthalmopathy and Graves' hyperthyroidism. RNA transcripts served as template for amplifying TCR beta CDR3 sequences. A first-round RT-PCR used HTBI primers, followed by a second-round multiplex PCR. TCRdb re-derived calls from the multiplex PCR reads in MiXCR, one entry per CDR3 protein. The top ten clones hold about 7% of a sample with about 390,000 distinct CDR3 sequences, just over 15% of them seen once. Sequences were obtained from peripheral blood. The receptor source for this set is a young woman with stable Graves' hyperthyroidism.

This clonotype has at least ten counts. The chain is built from TRBV4-1 and TRBJ2-2, with 8 bases fitting TRBD1. The CDR3 is 15 residues long. The germline gives CDR1 MGHRA, CDR2 YSYEKL. The junction had 8 bases not matched to a gene; V was cut back by 4 bases and J by 7 bases. The CDR3 protein is CASSRFQQGDGELFF. CDR3 DNA sequence: TGCGCCAGCAGCCGCTTCCAACAGGGGGACGGGGAGCTGTTTTTT.

This clonotype occurred a few times. The chain uses TRBV29-1 and TRBJ1-3; D is possibly TRBD1 (6 bases). This CDR3 spans 14 amino acids. Trimming took off 6 bases at V and 2 bases at J, with 14 bases between the two ends. Germline V gene sequence: CDR1 SQVTM, CDR2 ANQGSEA. This CDR3 reads CSVTQGRTGNTIYF. The CDR3 bases are TGCAGCGTAACACAGGGTAGGACTGGAAACACCATATATTTT.

This clonotype appeared a single time. The genes are TRBV12-3 or TRBV12-4 and TRBJ2-7; maybe TRBD2 (6 bases). This CDR3 has 13 amino acids. V shed 6 bases and J shed 3 bases, with 12 bases lying between them. The CDR3 DNA reads TGTGCCAGCAGGGGACTGAGGGACTACGAGCAGTACTTC. The encoded protein is CASRGLRDYEQYF.

This clonotype was observed at least ten times. V gene TRBV28 combines with J gene TRBJ2-2; 8 nucleotides align to TRBD2. V was clipped by 8 bases and J by 5 bases; unmatched bases: 28. CDR1 and CDR2 from the germline V gene are MDHEN and SYDVKM. This CDR3 has 21 residues. The CDR3 region has the DNA TGTGCCAGCTTGGGGGAAGTCCAGCGGGAGACCGGTTGGGAGGATACCGGGGAGCTGTTTTTT. Translated, it gives CASLGEVQRETGWEDTGELFF.

This clonotype was detected only a few times. V and J are TRBV5-1 and TRBJ1-2; D might be TRBD1 (6 bases). V was cut by 0 bases and J by 4 bases, with 13 bases left in between. The germline CDR1 and CDR2 sequences are SGHRS and YFSETQ. The CDR3 has 15 amino acids. The chain's CDR3 is CASSLETGHLYGYTF. CDR3 coding DNA: TGCGCCAGCAGCTTGGAAACGGGACACCTCTATGGCTACACCTTC.

This clonotype occurred many times. The rearrangement links TRBV7-2 to TRBJ2-5; D may be TRBD1 (5 bases). Germline CDR1 SGHTA, CDR2 FQGNSA. Trimming took off 5 bases at V and 4 bases at J, with 17 bases between the two ends. CDR3 length equals 15 residues. DNA of the CDR3: TGTGCCAGCAGCATTGCGTGGCAGGGCTCAGAGACCCAGTACTTC. This gives the protein CASSIAWQGSETQYF.

There are many counts of this clonotype. The CDR3 DNA follows: TGTGCCAGCAGTCCCACGGGGTCGGCTTTCTTT. Translation gives CASSPTGSAFF. The chain joins TRBV28 to TRBJ1-1, with D unclear. Germline values: CDR1 MDHEN, CDR2 SYDVKM. V lost 5 bases and J lost 11, with 12 bases in between. The CDR3 totals 11 residues.

The chain uses TRBV4-2 and TRBJ2-5, with D possibly matching TRBD2 (6 bases). The germline gives CDR1 LGHNA, CDR2 YNFKEQ. Trimming cost V 4 bases and J 2 bases, with 17 bases left between them. The CDR3 covers 16 residues. CDR3 loop: CASSRDPIAGQETQYF. Here the CDR3 DNA reads TGTGCCAGCAGCCGAGACCCCATTGCGGGACAAGAGACCCAGTACTTC.

This clonotype was recorded many times. The V and J genes are TRBV20-1 and TRBJ2-7; 8 bases line up with TRBD2. This CDR3 contains 14 residues. The V gene's germline CDR1 is DFQATT and CDR2 SNEGSKA (reference sequence). V trimming: 5 bases; J trimming: 5 bases; junction bases outside the gene matches: 11. CDR3 sequence reads: CSAPETGGVHEQYF. The CDR3, as DNA: TGCAGTGCTCCAGAAACGGGGGGGGTCCACGAGCAGTACTTC.

This clonotype was recorded at least ten times. This chain uses TRBV12-3 or TRBV12-4 with TRBJ1-1; tentative D call: TRBD1 (5 bases). V was shortened by 5 bases and J by 0 bases, with 10 bases between the two germline ends. The CDR3 spans 14 residues. In nucleotides, the CDR3 is TGTGCCAGCAGTGTCGACAGCATGAACACTGAAGCTTTCTTT. It is translated as CASSVDSMNTEAFF.

This clonotype appeared many times. The J gene is TRBJ2-7, the V gene TRBV20-1; D is unresolved. This CDR3 is built from 10 residues. V was clipped by 6 bases and J by 7 bases, with 10 bases between them. Germline CDR1 is DFQATT and CDR2 is SNEGSKA (reference sequence). CDR3 sequence reads: CSARHQEQYF. CDR3 bases: TGCAGTGCGAGACATCAGGAGCAGTACTTC.

In this sample, this clonotype turned up many times. The chain's CDR3 is CASSSYKQENTEAFF. In nucleotides, the CDR3 is TGTGCCAGCAGCTCCTATAAACAGGAGAACACTGAAGCTTTCTTT. The V and J genes are TRBV5-6 and TRBJ1-1, with a possible D match to TRBD1 (5 bases). Germline lookup yields CDR1 SGHDT and CDR2 YYEEEE. This CDR3 spans 15 amino acids. V was clipped by 3 bases and J by 1 base, with 13 bases between them.

This rearrangement joins TRBV27 to TRBJ2-7; D is uncertain. Deletions cut 6 bases from V and 3 bases from J, with 12 bases between. This CDR3 is built from 13 residues. Germline CDR1 reads MNHEY; CDR2 reads SMNVEV (reference sequence). CDR3 DNA: TGTGCCAGCAGCCCAAGGGTTTACTACGAGCAGTACTTC. It translates to CASSPRVYYEQYF.

The table lists this clonotype with many counts. This chain uses TRBV6-5 with TRBJ1-2; TRBD1 agrees at 8 bases. V shed 6 bases and J 6 bases; nucleotides not matched to a gene: 3. This CDR3 has 12 amino acids. Germline assignment: CDR1 MNHEY and CDR2 SVGAGI. The CDR3 is CASSKTGDGYTF. CDR3 coding DNA: TGTGCCAGCAGCAAGACAGGGGATGGCTACACCTTC.

The chain is built from TRBV18 and TRBJ2-5; 7 nucleotides line up with TRBD1. The CDR3 covers 14 residues. In germline, CDR1 is KGHSH, CDR2 LQKENI. V lost 3 bases, J lost 5 bases, and 6 bases stayed unmatched. In nucleotides, the CDR3 is TGTGCCAGCTCACCGAAGGACAGGAGGGAGACCCAGTACTTC. The encoded protein is CASSPKDRRETQYF.